One sample yielded the 32 T cell receptor beta chains listed below, sequenced in a study of cytomegalovirus exposure and HLA in healthy donors. The data were produced by immunoSEQ multiplex PCR, yet TCRdb's version contains in-frame clones alone and is incomplete. This table has tens of thousands of clones, 95% to 98% appearing once. The sequenced material came from PBMCs. These TCRs come from a man between 18 and 29 years old in good health and CMV-seronegative.

This chain uses TRBV30 with TRBJ1-2, with D possibly TRBD1 on 5 matching bases. Germline CDR1 and CDR2: GTSNPN and SVGIG (reference sequence). The CDR3 sequence is 11 residues long. Between the trimmed V and J ends, which lost 5 bases and 5 bases, there was a span of 9 bases. As DNA, the CDR3 is TGTGCCTGGGGCAGACAGTATGGCTACACCTTC. Translating it yields CAWGRQYGYTF.

V and J are TRBV7-9 and TRBJ1-1; D is ambiguous. This CDR3 contains 12 residues. Trimming removed 4 bases from V and 7 bases from J, with 10 bases in between. Germline V CDR1 and CDR2: SEHNR, FQNEAQ (reference sequence). The CDR3: CASSYRLGEAFF. The CDR3 DNA reads as TGTGCCAGCAGCTATCGACTGGGTGAAGCTTTCTTT.

CDR3 DNA: TGTGCCAGCAGCCAAATACAGGGTTTTGGGAGCGAGCAGTACTTC. This translates into CASSQIQGFGSEQYF. The rearrangement uses TRBV5-5 and TRBJ2-7; possibly TRBD1 for D (6 bases). In germline, CDR1 is SGHKS, CDR2 YYEKEE (reference sequence). This CDR3 region has 15 residues. V lost 4 bases to trimming and J lost 6 bases, with 20 bases between them.

The chain couples TRBV28 to TRBJ1-1; a possible D gene is TRBD1 (5 bases). There are 13 residues in the CDR3. Trimming removed 9 bases at V and 3 bases at J, with 14 bases between. Germline V CDR1 and CDR2: MDHEN, SYDVKM. CDR3 residues: CASTEGHHTEAFF. The CDR3 nucleotides read TGTGCCAGTACGGAGGGGCACCACACTGAAGCTTTCTTT.

The chain links TRBV7-9 to TRBJ2-1; 12 bases match TRBD2. The junction had 2 bases not matched to a gene; V was cut back by 5 bases and J by 0 bases. The CDR3 extends over 16 amino acids. From germline, CDR1 is SEHNR and CDR2 FQNEAQ (reference sequence). CDR3 in amino acids: CASSQTSGGSYNEQFF. The CDR3 region has the DNA TGTGCCAGCAGCCAGACTAGCGGGGGCTCCTACAATGAGCAGTTCTTC. The full variable domain, rest sourced from reference TRBV7-9 and TRBJ2-1, is DTGVSQNPRHKITKRGQNVTFRCDPISEHNRLYWYRQTLGQGPEFLTYFQNEAQLEKSRLLSDRFSAERPKGSFSTLEIQRTEQGDSAMYLCASSQTSGGSYNEQFFGPGTRLTVL.

This chain links TRBV4-1 with TRBJ2-7; 9 nucleotides align to TRBD1. Germline V CDR1 and CDR2: MGHRA, YSYEKL. Trimming cost V 3 bases and J 3 bases; bases outside gene matches: 3. The CDR3 sequence is 14 residues long. The CDR3 region is CASSHPGQGYEQYF. DNA of the CDR3: TGCGCCAGCAGCCACCCGGGACAGGGCTACGAGCAGTACTTC.

The genes are TRBV9 and TRBJ1-4; 11 nucleotides line up with TRBD1. Unmatched junction bases numbered 6, after V lost 4 bases and J lost 7 bases. Germline V gene data show CDR1 as SGDLS and CDR2 as YYNGEE. The CDR3 runs 15 residues. The CDR3 DNA sequence: TGTGCCAGCAGCTTCAGCGGGACAGGGGGTGAAAAACTGTTTTTT. Protein sequence: CASSFSGTGGEKLFF.

The chain has TRBV28 and TRBJ1-4; 7 nucleotides align to TRBD1. Germline V gene data show CDR1 as MDHEN and CDR2 as SYDVKM. The CDR3 loop spans 15 amino acids. J gave up 3 bases and V 7 bases, and 8 bases lay outside the gene matches. The CDR3 sequence is CASIPRGQANEKLFF. The CDR3 bases are TGTGCCAGCATCCCCCGAGGACAGGCTAATGAAAAACTGTTTTTT.

In DNA, the CDR3 is TGCAGCGTTGTTACTCGACGACAGGGCTTTAGCGGACCAACCGAGGAGGAGCAGTTCTTC. This translates into CSVVTRRQGFSGPTEEEQFF. The chain links TRBV29-1 to TRBJ2-1; D is possibly TRBD1 (7 bases). V gave up 4 bases and J gave up 10 bases, with 38 bases separating them. CDR1 is SQVTM and CDR2 is ANQGSEA in the germline V gene. CDR3 length: 20 residues.

The V gene is TRBV14, the J gene TRBJ1-2; D perhaps matches TRBD1 (5 bases). V was shortened by 5 bases and J by 5 bases, with 9 bases between the two germline ends. Looked up from germline, CDR1 is SGHDN and CDR2 is FVKESK. The CDR3 length is 12 residues. In nucleotides, the CDR3 is TGTGCCAGCAGCGACGGGACTTATGGCTACACCTTC. As protein: CASSDGTYGYTF.

This chain connects TRBV11-2 to TRBJ1-2; 9 bases line up with TRBD1. V shed 1 base, J shed 7 bases, and the junction held 10 bases outside the gene matches. From germline, CDR1 is SGHAT and CDR2 FQNNGV. The CDR3 is 16 amino acids. This CDR3 reads CASSLVSGTGSFGYTF. The CDR3 DNA is TGTGCCAGCAGCTTAGTTTCTGGGACAGGGTCATTTGGCTACACCTTC.

The V call is TRBV19, the J call TRBJ2-1, with D perhaps TRBD2 (6 bases). CDR1 and CDR2 from the germline V gene are LNHDA and SQIVND (reference sequence). The V and J ends lost 6 bases and 9 bases respectively, with 9 bases between them. The length of the CDR3 is 11 residues. The CDR3 protein is CASRTAGEQFF. The DNA of the CDR3 is TGTGCCAGTAGAACAGCGGGTGAGCAGTTCTTC.

The rearrangement links TRBV7-9 to TRBJ2-1; 9 bases match TRBD2. The V gene's germline CDR1 is SEHNR and CDR2 FQNEAQ (reference sequence). V shed 5 bases, J shed 4 bases, and the junction held 12 bases outside the gene matches. This CDR3 spans 17 amino acids. CDR3: CASSPNEAGGGYNEQFF. The CDR3, as DNA: TGTGCCAGCAGCCCGAACGAGGCGGGAGGGGGGTACAATGAGCAGTTCTTC.

V usage is TRBV11-3 and J usage is TRBJ2-2; weak D call: TRBD1 (5 bases). V gave up 4 bases and J gave up 3 bases, with 15 bases separating them. CDR1 SGHNT and CDR2 YENEEA come from the germline V gene. The length of the CDR3 is 16 residues. The CDR3 reads CASSSSSWGDTGELFF. The DNA of the CDR3 is TGTGCCAGCAGCTCCTCTAGTTGGGGCGACACCGGGGAGCTGTTTTTT.

CDR3 loop: CASSLSSGTGNEQFF. The DNA of the CDR3 is TGTGCCAGCAGTTTGTCCTCCGGGACAGGCAATGAGCAGTTCTTC. J is TRBJ2-1 and V is TRBV27; 8 nucleotides line up with TRBD1. V trimming: 3 bases; J trimming: 6 bases; junction bases outside the gene matches: 7. Germline lookup yields CDR1 MNHEY and CDR2 SMNVEV (reference sequence). This CDR3 has 15 residues.

J is TRBJ1-5 and V is TRBV19; no reliable D call. Germline CDR1 is LNHDA and CDR2 is SQIVND (reference sequence). This CDR3 is built from 14 residues. Trimming removed 3 bases from V and 3 bases from J, with 9 bases in between. DNA for the CDR3: TGTGCCAGTAGTATGGAGGCCTACAATCAGCCCCAGCATTTT. Protein product: CASSMEAYNQPQHF.

The chain links TRBV13 to TRBJ2-2; 7 bases line up with TRBD1. Germline CDR1 is PRHDT and CDR2 is FYEKMQ (reference sequence). The V segment lost 5 bases and the J segment 1 base; nucleotides outside the gene matches: 10. There are 17 residues in the CDR3. The DNA for the CDR3 is TGTGCCAGCAGCCCTGGACAGGAGCTAATGAACACCGGGGAGCTGTTTTTT. This translates into CASSPGQELMNTGELFF.

The chain combines TRBV18 with TRBJ2-2; 8 bases are shared with TRBD1. Germline-derived CDR1 and CDR2 are KGHSH and LQKENI. V gave up 6 bases and J gave up 6 bases; unmatched junction bases: 3. This CDR3 spans 13 amino acids. The CDR3 spells CASSDRVSGELFF. In DNA, the CDR3 is TGTGCCAGCTCGGACAGGGTTTCCGGGGAGCTGTTTTTT.

This chain links TRBV6-5 with TRBJ1-5, with D tentatively TRBD1 (6 bases). Between the trimmed V and J ends, which lost 6 bases and 2 bases, there was a span of 11 bases. Germline CDR1 reads MNHEY; CDR2 reads SVGAGI. The CDR3 has 14 amino acids. CDR3 loop: CASSRGGGNQPQHF. Written as DNA, the CDR3 is TGTGCCAGCAGCAGAGGGGGGGGCAATCAGCCCCAGCATTTT.

This clone has a single count. This chain joins TRBV5-1 and TRBJ2-5; TRBD2 aligns across 9 bases. The CDR3 consists of 16 residues. CDR1 is SGHRS and CDR2 is YFSETQ in the germline V gene. Trimming at V came to 5 bases and at J to 5 bases, leaving 13 bases not matched to a gene. CDR3 region: CASSFGLARGGETQYF. CDR3 nucleotides: TGCGCCAGCAGTTTCGGACTAGCGAGGGGGGGGGAGACCCAGTACTTC.

This clone was seen a handful of times. V is TRBV7-3 and J is TRBJ2-1; tentatively, D is TRBD2 (6 bases). The CDR3 is made up of 16 amino acids. CDR1 is SGHTA, CDR2 FQGTGA, per germline. V dropped 1 base and J dropped 1 base, with 11 bases sitting between them. The CDR3, as DNA: TGTGCCAGCAGCTTAAGAAGTAGCGGTTCCTACAATGAGCAGTTCTTC. Translated: CASSLRSSGSYNEQFF.

The chain links TRBV19 to TRBJ2-2; 15 nucleotides agree with TRBD2. The CDR3 has 18 amino acids. Germline assignment: CDR1 LNHDA and CDR2 SQIVND (reference sequence). The ends lost 7 bases at V and 2 bases at J; junction bases unmatched: 8. CDR3 in DNA: TGTGCCAGTAAGAATGGGACTAGCGGGAGGATCAACACCGGGGAGCTGTTTTTT. Translated, it gives CASKNGTSGRINTGELFF.

The V and J genes are TRBV27 and TRBJ2-5; 7 bases agree with TRBD2. Germline lookup yields CDR1 MNHEY and CDR2 SMNVEV (reference sequence). The CDR3 totals 16 residues. Unmatched junction bases numbered 7, after V lost 3 bases and J lost 0 bases. The CDR3 nucleotides are TGTGCCAGCAGTTTTTTAAGCGGGGTGTACCAAGAGACCCAGTACTTC. Translating gives CASSFLSGVYQETQYF.

The CDR3 spells CASSSDPRQASSGNTIYF. The CDR3 bases are TGTGCCAGCAGTTCCGACCCCCGGCAGGCAAGCTCTGGAAACACCATATATTTT. The rearrangement joins TRBV28 to TRBJ1-3; no definite D call. The ends were cut back, 4 bases at V and 0 bases at J, with 19 bases in the middle. CDR1 MDHEN and CDR2 SYDVKM come from the germline V gene. This CDR3 comprises 18 residues.

The V call is TRBV5-6, the J call TRBJ1-2; tentative D call: TRBD1 (5 bases). Trimming pared 2 bases from V and 0 bases from J, leaving 23 bases between. The germline CDR1 and CDR2 sequences are SGHDT and YYEEEE. The CDR3 contains 19 residues. This chain's CDR3 is CASSFNMFTGPSSNYGYTF. CDR3 in DNA: TGTGCCAGCAGCTTCAATATGTTTACAGGCCCGTCATCTAACTATGGCTACACCTTC.

This clone is a singleton in its sample. The chain uses TRBV29-1 and TRBJ1-1; 7 bases map to TRBD1. The CDR3 length is 13 residues. Germline CDR1 reads SQVTM; CDR2 reads ANQGSEA. J was trimmed by 2 bases and V by 4 bases; bases with no gene match: 4. In DNA form, the CDR3 reads TGCAGCGTTGTCAGGGGGGCAAACACTGAAGCTTTCTTT. As protein: CSVVRGANTEAFF.

The chain uses TRBV6-4 and TRBJ2-1, with TRBD2 matching 7 bases. Germline values: CDR1 MRHNA, CDR2 SNTAGT. The CDR3 has 15 residues. With V trimmed by 4 bases and J by 6 bases, 9 bases remained unmatched. CDR3 DNA: TGTGCCAGCAGTGTCCGGGAGGCTCCCCCCAATGAGCAGTTCTTC. It translates to CASSVREAPPNEQFF.

The rearrangement links TRBV2 to TRBJ1-4; 11 positions agree with TRBD1. The V gene end was trimmed by 6 bases and the J gene end by 7 bases; junction bases not matched to a gene: 4. The CDR3 covers 14 residues. Germline values: CDR1 SNHLY, CDR2 FYNNEI. The CDR3 loop reads CASRGGQGGEKLFF. In DNA form, the CDR3 reads TGTGCCAGCAGGGGGGGACAGGGGGGTGAAAAACTGTTTTTT.

The chain is built from TRBV19 and TRBJ1-5, with D possibly TRBD1 on 5 matching bases. In germline, CDR1 is LNHDA, CDR2 SQIVND (reference sequence). The CDR3 has 12 residues. The V end lost 8 bases, the J end lost 1 base, and 6 bases lay between the germline ends. The DNA of the CDR3 is TGTGCCAGTGGGGCAAGCAATCAGCCCCAGCATTTT. Translating gives CASGASNQPQHF.

CDR3 sequence reads: CASSQGTGNHQPQHF. The CDR3 coding sequence is TGTGCCAGCAGCCAAGGGACAGGAAATCATCAGCCCCAGCATTTT. The chain carries TRBV11-2 and TRBJ1-5, with 8 bases fitting TRBD1. In germline, CDR1 is SGHAT, CDR2 FQNNGV. V was clipped by 5 bases and J by 5 bases; unmatched bases: 8. The CDR3 spans 15 residues.

Only one count was recorded for this clone. J is TRBJ2-1 and V is TRBV2, with a weak D call TRBD1 (6 bases). V lost 5 bases and J lost 0, with 11 bases in between. The CDR3 has 15 amino acids. Germline-derived CDR1 and CDR2 are SNHLY and FYNNEI. The CDR3 nucleotides are TGTGCCAGCAGTCCCCAGGGGAGCTCCTACAATGAGCAGTTCTTC. Its translation is CASSPQGSSYNEQFF.

The chain recombines TRBV7-8 with TRBJ1-4, with TRBD1 matching 8 bases. The trim removed 2 bases at V and 8 bases at J, leaving 10 bases unmatched. There are 16 residues in the CDR3. The germline gives CDR1 SGHVS, CDR2 FQNEAQ. CDR3 sequence: CASSLSARGRGEKLFF. The CDR3 DNA sequence: TGTGCCAGCAGCTTATCCGCCAGGGGGCGCGGCGAAAAACTGTTTTTT.